The present TCR beta chain was sequenced within a study of blood T cells in healthy people across ages. Together with a sample-barcoded 5' primer, a J-beta primer mix was included in a second PCR lasting about 7 to 12 cycles. TCRdb itself ran the 5' RACE reads through MiXCR, one entry per CDR3 protein. The repertoire holds some 290,000 distinct CDR3 sequences, around 29% seen once, with 29% in the top ten. Study-level results: Any changes in expanded clonotypes were possibly confounded, as donor CMV status remained unknown.

Researchers collected ten milliliters of peripheral blood from every single donor. Note on this clonotype: The antigen is unknown.

The V end lost 5 bases, the J end lost 8 bases, and 10 bases lay between the germline ends. The length of the CDR3 is 13 residues. CDR1 is MNHNY and CDR2 is SVGAGI in the germline V gene (reference sequence). The chain is built from TRBV6-6 and TRBJ1-6; D uncertain. The clonotype comes from a woman aged 70-85 years in good health. The specimen sequenced was blood. CDR3 region: CASSVGRDSPLHF. Here the CDR3 DNA reads TGTGCCAGCAGTGTCGGGAGAGATTCACCCCTCCACTTT.